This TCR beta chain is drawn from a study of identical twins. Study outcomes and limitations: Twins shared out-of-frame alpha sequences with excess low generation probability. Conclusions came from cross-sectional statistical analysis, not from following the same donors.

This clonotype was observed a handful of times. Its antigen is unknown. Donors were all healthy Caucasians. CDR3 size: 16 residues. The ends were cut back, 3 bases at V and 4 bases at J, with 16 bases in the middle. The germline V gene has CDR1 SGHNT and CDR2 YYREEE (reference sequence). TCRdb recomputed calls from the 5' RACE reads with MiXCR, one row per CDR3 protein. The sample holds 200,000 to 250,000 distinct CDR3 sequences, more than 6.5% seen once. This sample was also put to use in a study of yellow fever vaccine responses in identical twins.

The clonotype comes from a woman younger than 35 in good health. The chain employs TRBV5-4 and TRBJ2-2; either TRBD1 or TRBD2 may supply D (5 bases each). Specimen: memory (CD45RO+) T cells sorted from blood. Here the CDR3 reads CASSSGTVRVTGELFF. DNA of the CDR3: TGTGCCAGCAGCTCGGGGACCGTTCGGGTCACCGGGGAGCTGTTTTTT.